This TCR beta chain was recovered during a study of blood T cell repertoires in COVID-19. Study-wide context: Sites across the United States, Italy and Spain contributed samples from acute and convalescent COVID-19.

After removal of 0 bases from V and 7 bases from J, the junction contained 8 bases not matched to a gene. Germline-derived CDR1 and CDR2 are MGHRA and YSYEKL. CDR3 size: 16 residues. The table came from immunoSEQ multiplex PCR; TCRdb's copy has only in-frame clones and leaves some out. This table has 250,000 or so clones, about nine tenths appearing once. Before they entered the study, exposed participants had met a COVID-19 case within 2 weeks. The TCR originated in a man aged 50 to 60 who had been exposed to COVID-19. The source material was PBMCs or T cells enriched from blood (not recorded which). This chain links TRBV4-1 with TRBJ1-1; 10 positions agree with TRBD1. CDR3 region: CASSQDRTGGDLEAFF. The CDR3 DNA follows: TGCGCCAGCAGCCAAGATAGGACAGGGGGGGACCTTGAAGCTTTCTTT.